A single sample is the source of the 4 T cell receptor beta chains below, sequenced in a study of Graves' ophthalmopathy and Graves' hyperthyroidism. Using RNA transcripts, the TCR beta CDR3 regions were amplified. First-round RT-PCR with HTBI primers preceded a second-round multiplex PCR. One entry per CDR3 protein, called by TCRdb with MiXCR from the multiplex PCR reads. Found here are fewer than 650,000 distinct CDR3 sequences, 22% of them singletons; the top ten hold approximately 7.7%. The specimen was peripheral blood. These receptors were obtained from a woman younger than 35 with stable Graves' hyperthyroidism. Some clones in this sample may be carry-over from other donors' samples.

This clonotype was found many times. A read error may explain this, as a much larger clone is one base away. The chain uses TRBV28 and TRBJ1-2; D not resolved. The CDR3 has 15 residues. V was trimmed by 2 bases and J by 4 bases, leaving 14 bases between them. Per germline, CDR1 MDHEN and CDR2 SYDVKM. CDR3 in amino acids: CASSLGTDGCYGYTF. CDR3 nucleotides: TGTGCCAGCAGTTTAGGAACAGACGGATGCTATGGCTACACCTTC.

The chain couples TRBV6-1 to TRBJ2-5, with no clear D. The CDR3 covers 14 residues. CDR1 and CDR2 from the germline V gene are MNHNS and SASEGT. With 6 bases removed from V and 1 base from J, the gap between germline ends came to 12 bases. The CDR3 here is CASSPSTTQETQYF. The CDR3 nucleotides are TGTGCCAGCAGCCCGAGCACGACCCAAGAGACCCAGTACTTC.

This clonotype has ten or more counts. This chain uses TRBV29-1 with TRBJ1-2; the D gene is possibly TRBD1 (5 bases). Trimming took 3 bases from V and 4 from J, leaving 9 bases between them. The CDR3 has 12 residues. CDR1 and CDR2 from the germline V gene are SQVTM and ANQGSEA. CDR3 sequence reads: CSVEGGSYGYTF. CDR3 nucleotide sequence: TGCAGCGTTGAGGGGGGTTCCTATGGCTACACCTTC.

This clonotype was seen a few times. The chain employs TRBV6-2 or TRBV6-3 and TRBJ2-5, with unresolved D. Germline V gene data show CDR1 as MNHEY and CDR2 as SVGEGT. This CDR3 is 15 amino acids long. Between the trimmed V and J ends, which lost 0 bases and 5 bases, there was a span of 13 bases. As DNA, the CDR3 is TGTGCCAGCAGTTACTCGAACTATCCGGTGGAGACCCAGTACTTC. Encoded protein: CASSYSNYPVETQYF.